This T cell receptor (beta chain) was recorded in a study of T cell responses to AZD1222 COVID-19 vaccine. Produced via immunoSEQ multiplex PCR; TCRdb's table is partial and in-frame only. This sample has roughly 120,000 clones, with approximately 85% found just once. Of note for this clone: The antigen is not known.

The CDR3 spans 16 residues. Trimming left V 3 bases short and J 3 bases short, with 15 bases between. Germline CDR1 reads SGHKS; CDR2 reads YYEKEE (reference sequence). Findings and limits, study-wide: Baseline seropositivity characterized only 5 to 7 AZD1222 recipients.

The V call is TRBV5-5, the J call TRBJ2-2, with D perhaps being TRBD1 or TRBD2 (5 bases each). The sample was peripheral blood, taken on day 0 of MenACWY control vaccination. The TCR comes from an adult in good health. The DNA for the CDR3 is TGTGCCAGCAGCTGGGACGGGTACGCTGACACCGGGGAGCTGTTTTTT. It specifies CASSWDGYADTGELFF.